A single sample is the source of the 31 T cell receptor beta chains below, sequenced in a study of shared clonotypes between healthy human individuals. The table came from immunoSEQ multiplex PCR; TCRdb's copy has only in-frame clones and leaves some out. The sample has about 2 million clones, about 95% seen once. Naivety among CD8 cells was defined by CD45RO negativity and positive CCR7 selection, thereby excluding terminally differentiated effector memory CD45RA+ cells. What was sequenced was naive CD8+ T cells sorted from blood. Receptors originate from a man in his late teens or twenties in good health.

This clone was counted a single time. One junction end disagrees with the germline gene, perhaps due to a read error. The V call is TRBV6-6, the J call TRBJ2-2; D gene uncertain. Germline CDR1 is MNHNY and CDR2 is SVGAGI (reference sequence). This CDR3 has 16 residues. The CDR3: CVSNDPTDLGTGELFF. CDR3 nucleotides: TGTGTCAGCAACGACCCCACAGATTTGGGCACCGGGGAGCTGTTTTTT.

The chain carries TRBV5-1 and TRBJ2-7; possible D gene TRBD1, 5 bases. The CDR3 is made up of 14 amino acids. CDR1 and CDR2 (germline): SGHRS, YFSETQ. V shed 0 bases and J shed 5 bases, with 12 bases lying between them. The CDR3 nucleotides read TGCGCCAGCAGCTTGGTGGGGCGGTTGGACGAGCAGTACTTC. Protein product: CASSLVGRLDEQYF.

The V and J genes are TRBV5-1 and TRBJ1-1, with 12 bases identical to TRBD1. Germline CDR1 reads SGHRS; CDR2 reads YFSETQ. Trimming took 3 bases from V and 3 from J; bases not matched to a gene: 6. The CDR3 sequence is 16 residues long. CDR3 DNA: TGCGCCAGCAGCTGGGGACAGGGGGCGAGTGACACTGAAGCTTTCTTT. Amino acid sequence: CASSWGQGASDTEAFF.

The V call is TRBV27, the J call TRBJ2-1; D perhaps matches TRBD2 (7 bases). This CDR3 has 16 amino acids. Germline V gene sequence: CDR1 MNHEY, CDR2 SMNVEV (reference sequence). V lost 0 bases, J lost 3 bases, and 12 bases lay in between. The CDR3 loop is CASSLSAGDNYNEQFF. DNA for the CDR3: TGTGCCAGCAGTTTATCGGCGGGGGACAACTACAATGAGCAGTTCTTC.

The V gene is TRBV10-3, the J gene TRBJ2-2, with D tentatively TRBD1 (6 bases). Trimming took off 8 bases at V and 7 bases at J, with 11 bases between the two ends. The germline V gene has CDR1 ENHRY and CDR2 SYGVKD. This CDR3 contains 12 residues. This CDR3 is CAIPDRHGELFF. CDR3 sequence (DNA): TGTGCCATCCCCGACAGGCACGGGGAGCTGTTTTTT.

About this clone itself: Distinct nucleotide sequences in the sample also encode this CDR3. The chain is built from TRBV20-1 and TRBJ1-1, with D unresolved. The length of the CDR3 is 11 residues. Germline V CDR1 and CDR2: DFQATT, SNEGSKA (reference sequence). Trimming cost V 0 bases and J 5 bases, with 4 bases left between them. The chain's CDR3 is CSAREGTEAFF. In DNA form, the CDR3 reads TGCAGTGCTAGAGAGGGGACTGAAGCTTTCTTT.

The chain carries TRBV9 and TRBJ2-3; TRBD2 agrees at 9 bases. CDR3 length equals 17 residues. Looked up from germline, CDR1 is SGDLS and CDR2 is YYNGEE. V lost 4 bases to trimming and J lost 4 bases; unmatched junction nucleotides: 13. CDR3 DNA sequence: TGTGCCAGCAGCCCTCCCCTTAGCGGGGGTGACTCAGATACGCAGTATTTT. This codes for CASSPPLSGGDSDTQYF.

V and J are TRBV5-6 and TRBJ2-2, with D perhaps matching TRBD1 (5 bases). V lost 3 bases to trimming and J lost 6 bases, with 9 bases between them. Germline V CDR1 and CDR2: SGHDT, YYEEEE. The CDR3 spans 13 residues. The CDR3 region is CASSWGYPGELFF. Here the CDR3 DNA reads TGTGCCAGCAGCTGGGGCTATCCCGGGGAGCTGTTTTTT.

The V call is TRBV15, the J call TRBJ1-2, with D possibly being TRBD1 (5 bases). This CDR3 contains 15 residues. V was trimmed by 5 bases and J by 3 bases, leaving 16 bases between them. The germline V gene encodes CDR1 LNHNV and CDR2 YYDKDF (reference sequence). In nucleotides, the CDR3 is TGTGCCACCAGCCGAGGCGAGGGGACTGACTATGGCTACACCTTC. This encodes CATSRGEGTDYGYTF.

The chain joins TRBV5-4 to TRBJ2-3; 11 positions agree with TRBD2. Germline V gives CDR1 SGHNT, CDR2 YYREEE (reference sequence). This CDR3 contains 14 residues. Trimming at V came to 4 bases and at J to 6 bases, leaving 4 bases not matched to a gene. The CDR3 nucleotides are TGTGCCAGCAGCCCGACTAGCGGGGTTGATACGCAGTATTTT. It codes for CASSPTSGVDTQYF.

This clone was observed a handful of times. V usage is TRBV16 and J usage is TRBJ1-6, with a tentative D call TRBD1 (6 bases). Germline V gene lookup returns CDR1 KGHSY and CDR2 FQNENV. The CDR3 length is 16 residues. The V and J ends lost 4 bases and 7 bases respectively, with 17 bases between them. The CDR3 loop is CASSRGAGTDNSPLHF. CDR3 bases: TGTGCCAGCAGCCGGGGGGCAGGGACCGACAATTCACCCCTCCACTTT.

The genes are TRBV4-1 and TRBJ1-6; weak D call: TRBD1 (5 bases). The CDR3 is 16 residues long. Per germline, CDR1 MGHRA and CDR2 YSYEKL. V dropped 0 bases and J dropped 6 bases, with 12 bases sitting between them. The CDR3 nucleotides are TGCGCCAGCAGCCAAGAACTGGGGGATTTTAATTCACCCCTCCACTTT. Translating gives CASSQELGDFNSPLHF.

The CDR3 protein is CASSLFGGSYEQYF. The DNA for the CDR3 is TGTGCCAGCAGCTTGTTCGGGGGCTCCTACGAGCAGTACTTC. The V gene is TRBV5-5, the J gene TRBJ2-7; a weak D match, TRBD2 (6 bases). CDR3 length: 14 residues. Trimming left V 1 base short and J 0 bases short, with 8 bases between. The germline gives CDR1 SGHKS, CDR2 YYEKEE (reference sequence).

The chain joins TRBV7-2 to TRBJ1-2; D not certain. The ends were cut back, 1 base at V and 2 bases at J, with 11 bases in the middle. The CDR3 is 15 residues long. CDR1 is SGHTA and CDR2 is FQGNSA in the germline V gene. CDR3: CASSLDLRANYGYTF. As DNA, the CDR3 is TGTGCCAGCAGCTTAGATCTCCGAGCAAACTATGGCTACACCTTC. The full variable domain, rest sourced from reference TRBV7-2 and TRBJ1-2, is GAGVSQSPSNKVTEKGKDVELRCDPISGHTALYWYRQSLGQGLEFLIYFQGNSAPDKSGLPSDRFSAERTGGSVSTLTIQRTQQEDSAVYLCASSLDLRANYGYTFGSGTRLTVV.

Regarding this clone: This specimen includes other DNA sequences encoding the same CDR3. V gene TRBV30 combines with J gene TRBJ2-7; no clear D. The length of the CDR3 is 12 residues. Looked up from germline, CDR1 is GTSNPN and CDR2 is SVGIG (reference sequence). V was cut by 2 bases and J by 1 base, with 6 bases left in between. CDR3 amino acids: CAWSPQSYEQYF. The CDR3 nucleotides are TGTGCCTGGAGTCCACAATCCTACGAGCAGTACTTC.

This chain connects TRBV4-3 to TRBJ2-7, with 8 bases matching TRBD2. Germline V lookup: CDR1 LGHNA, CDR2 YSLEER. The J segment lost 3 bases and the V segment lost 1 base, leaving 8 bases of the junction unmatched. This CDR3 comprises 16 residues. CDR3 protein: CASSQGVAGTFYEQYF. The CDR3 DNA follows: TGCGCCAGCAGCCAAGGAGTAGCGGGGACCTTCTACGAGCAGTACTTC.

CDR3 sequence: CASSRGNPGSGNTIYF. CDR3 sequence (DNA): TGTGCCAGCAGCAGAGGGAATCCGGGCTCTGGAAACACCATATATTTT. The chain is built from TRBV21-1 and TRBJ1-3. TRBV21-1 has pseudogene status. This CDR3 has 16 amino acids.

The chain employs TRBV19 and TRBJ1-6; D unresolved. Germline V gene sequence: CDR1 LNHDA, CDR2 SQIVND (reference sequence). This CDR3 region has 12 residues. Trimming left V 5 bases short and J 6 bases short, with 5 bases between. DNA for the CDR3: TGTGCCAGTAGTGTTGGTAATTCACCCCTCCACTTT. Protein product: CASSVGNSPLHF.

The V gene is TRBV4-1, the J gene TRBJ2-1; possibly TRBD1 for D (5 bases). The CDR3 runs to 19 residues. V lost 4 bases and J lost 1, with 23 bases in between. Per germline, CDR1 MGHRA and CDR2 YSYEKL. CDR3 bases: TGCGCCAGCAGCCGAGACAGATCAACTACCCTAGGGTCCTACAATGAGCAGTTCTTC. Translation: CASSRDRSTTLGSYNEQFF.

The CDR3 coding sequence is TGCAGCGTTGAACGCAGGAACACCGGGGAGCTGTTTTTT. Protein sequence: CSVERRNTGELFF. The rearrangement links TRBV29-1 to TRBJ2-2, with D uncertain. In germline, CDR1 is SQVTM, CDR2 ANQGSEA. Trimming cost V 2 bases and J 1 base, with 5 bases left between them. The CDR3 length is 13 residues.

This clone was picked up one time. Other nucleotide sequences from this sample produce the same CDR3. The V call is TRBV9, the J call TRBJ2-2, with 7 bases aligning to TRBD1. This CDR3 spans 15 amino acids. The germline CDR1 and CDR2 sequences are SGDLS and YYNGEE. The junction had 3 bases not matched to a gene; V was cut back by 0 bases and J by 4 bases. CDR3 DNA: TGTGCCAGCAGCGTAGGAGGGGGCGGCACCGGGGAGCTGTTTTTT. Translating gives CASSVGGGGTGELFF.

In the case of this clone: The same CDR3 arises from other DNA sequences in this sample as well. V and J are TRBV7-9 and TRBJ1-6; D is perhaps TRBD1 (5 bases). CDR1 is SEHNR and CDR2 is FQNEAQ in the germline V gene (reference sequence). The CDR3 runs 14 residues. Trimming took off 2 bases at V and 7 bases at J, with 9 bases between the two ends. The CDR3 loop reads CASSLSTGNSPLHF. In DNA, the CDR3 is TGTGCCAGCAGCTTATCAACAGGCAATTCACCCCTCCACTTT.

This rearrangement joins TRBV9 to TRBJ1-6; D perhaps matches TRBD1 (6 bases). There are 14 residues in the CDR3. V lost 3 bases to trimming and J lost 7 bases, with 11 bases between them. Germline V CDR1 and CDR2: SGDLS, YYNGEE. The CDR3 spells CASSATGSNSPLHF. As DNA, the CDR3 is TGTGCCAGCAGCGCGACAGGTTCCAATTCACCCCTCCACTTT.

The chain is built from TRBV4-3 and TRBJ1-1, with D perhaps TRBD1 (6 bases). With 8 bases removed from V and 8 bases from J, the gap between germline ends came to 12 bases. The V gene's germline CDR1 is LGHNA and CDR2 YSLEER. This CDR3 is built from 11 residues. DNA of the CDR3: TGCGCCAGCGGAGAGGGGGTAGAAGCTTTCTTT. Translation: CASGEGVEAFF.

The gene calls are TRBV6-5 and TRBJ1-1; tentative D call: TRBD1 (5 bases). Trimming took off 5 bases at V and 7 bases at J, with 14 bases between the two ends. The CDR3 runs 13 residues. CDR1 and CDR2 (germline): MNHEY, SVGAGI. The CDR3 DNA reads TGTGCCAGCAGTCGCCGGGACCTATATGAAGCTTTCTTT. Translating gives CASSRRDLYEAFF.

This clone came up once. The rearrangement links TRBV18 to TRBJ2-7; D is uncertain. V was trimmed by 3 bases and J by 3 bases, leaving 9 bases between them. Germline values: CDR1 KGHSH, CDR2 LQKENI. The CDR3 has 13 residues. The CDR3 spells CASSPLDNYEQYF. The CDR3 region has the DNA TGTGCCAGCTCACCCTTAGACAACTACGAGCAGTACTTC.

This clone was counted once. V usage is TRBV29-1 and J usage is TRBJ1-5; maybe TRBD1 (5 bases). Trimming pared 4 bases from V and 3 bases from J, leaving 10 bases between. The CDR3 runs to 13 residues. The germline V gene has CDR1 SQVTM and CDR2 ANQGSEA. The CDR3, as DNA: TGCAGCGTTGCTAGGGGTTCCAATCAGCCCCAGCATTTT. Translation: CSVARGSNQPQHF.

This chain connects TRBV6-5 to TRBJ1-1; 7 bases are a match to TRBD1. V lost 6 bases, J lost 6 bases, and 4 bases stayed unmatched. Germline lookup yields CDR1 MNHEY and CDR2 SVGAGI. This CDR3 has 12 residues. The CDR3, as DNA: TGTGCCAGCAGGACCCAGGGGGCTGAAGCTTTCTTT. It yields the protein CASRTQGAEAFF.

The chain carries TRBV11-2 and TRBJ2-7; weak D call: TRBD1 (5 bases). The CDR3 sequence is 14 residues long. The V end was cut by 5 bases, the J end by 1 base, with 12 bases between. Per the germline V gene, CDR1 is SGHAT and CDR2 is FQNNGV. The CDR3 loop is CASSLGDPSYEQYF. The CDR3 nucleotides are TGTGCCAGCAGCCTAGGGGATCCATCCTACGAGCAGTACTTC.

The chain links TRBV19 to TRBJ1-5, with D possibly being TRBD1 (5 bases). Deletions cut 4 bases from V and 0 bases from J, with 19 bases between. Germline CDR1 reads LNHDA; CDR2 reads SQIVND (reference sequence). CDR3 length equals 18 residues. CDR3 amino acids: CASSRLSVRGPSNQPQHF. CDR3 coding DNA: TGTGCCAGTAGTAGATTAAGTGTCCGGGGACCTAGCAATCAGCCCCAGCATTTT.

Comment on this clone: The same CDR3 arises from other DNA sequences in this sample as well. This sequence joins TRBV7-8 and TRBJ2-1; D uncertain. Germline assignment: CDR1 SGHVS and CDR2 FQNEAQ. Trimming removed 2 bases at V and 6 bases at J, with 2 bases between. The CDR3 is made up of 11 amino acids. Written as DNA, the CDR3 is TGTGCCAGCAGCTTATCCAATGAGCAGTTCTTC. Translation gives CASSLSNEQFF. The full variable domain, rest sourced from reference TRBV7-8 and TRBJ2-1, is GAGVSQSPRYKVAKRGQDVALRCDPISGHVSLFWYQQALGQGPEFLTYFQNEAQLDKSGLPSDRFFAERPEGSVSTLKIQRTQQEDSAVYLCASSLSNEQFFGPGTRLTVL.